Following are 15 T cell receptor beta chains from one sample sequenced in a study of cytomegalovirus exposure and HLA in healthy donors. It was with 60 Vbeta and 13 Jbeta primers that the PCR ran. Data came from immunoSEQ multiplex PCR; TCRdb stores just in-frame clones and leaves some out. The table records approximately 33,000 clones, around 53% of them present only once. What was sequenced was PBMCs. These receptors all come from a woman aged 40-49 years in good health and CMV-seropositive.

The CDR3: CATSRRADTQYF. The CDR3 DNA is TGTGCCACCAGCAGACGGGCAGATACGCAGTATTTT. V is TRBV15 and J is TRBJ2-3; D not certain. Germline lookup yields CDR1 LNHNV and CDR2 YYDKDF (reference sequence). The CDR3 sequence is 12 residues long. The V end was cut by 2 bases, the J end by 4 bases, with 4 bases between.

This clone was seen a few times. The V and J genes are TRBV5-1 and TRBJ2-1; 11 bases match TRBD2. The CDR3 sequence is 15 residues long. With V trimmed by 4 bases and J by 5 bases, 5 bases remained unmatched. CDR1 SGHRS and CDR2 YFSETQ come from the germline V gene. Written as DNA, the CDR3 is TGCGCCAGCAGCCCGACTAGCGGGACACACAATGAGCAGTTCTTC. It specifies CASSPTSGTHNEQFF.

CDR3 sequence reads: CASSDSLGGGELFF. The CDR3, as DNA: TGTGCCAGCAGTGACTCCTTGGGGGGCGGGGAGCTGTTTTTT. The V gene is TRBV6-4, the J gene TRBJ2-2, with D perhaps matching TRBD2 (6 bases). The CDR3 consists of 14 residues. The V end was cut by 0 bases, the J end by 7 bases, with 9 bases between. Germline CDR1 MRHNA, CDR2 SNTAGT.

V usage is TRBV19 and J usage is TRBJ1-1; D is unresolved. Germline values: CDR1 LNHDA, CDR2 SQIVND (reference sequence). The V and J ends lost 5 bases and 0 bases respectively, with 13 bases between them. This CDR3 comprises 15 residues. In DNA form, the CDR3 reads TGTGCCAGTAGTGCGGGCATAAACCTGAACACTGAAGCTTTCTTT. Residues: CASSAGINLNTEAFF.

In its sample, this clone was seen once. V is TRBV6-5 and J is TRBJ1-6, with TRBD1 identical over 9 bases. V shed 6 bases, J shed 9 bases, and the junction held 6 bases outside the gene matches. Germline CDR1 reads MNHEY; CDR2 reads SVGAGI. CDR3 size: 14 residues. For the CDR3, the DNA is TGTGCCAGCAGCTCCGGGACAGGGAGTTCACCCCTCCACTTT. This translates into CASSSGTGSSPLHF.

The table lists this clone with a count of one. The chain combines TRBV5-1 with TRBJ2-3; 10 positions match TRBD1. The CDR3 loop spans 14 amino acids. Germline trimming cut 4 bases from V and 3 bases from J; bases unmatched to any gene: 2. Per germline, CDR1 SGHRS and CDR2 YFSETQ. CDR3 protein: CASSRQGATDTQYF. In DNA, the CDR3 is TGCGCCAGCAGCCGACAGGGGGCAACAGATACGCAGTATTTT.

J is TRBJ1-2 and V is TRBV4-1; 8 positions agree with TRBD1. CDR1 MGHRA and CDR2 YSYEKL come from the germline V gene. The V segment lost 1 base and the J segment 1 base; nucleotides outside the gene matches: 5. The CDR3 has 16 amino acids. The CDR3 sequence is CASSQAIDRGNYGYTF. CDR3 DNA: TGCGCCAGCAGCCAAGCGATCGACAGGGGTAACTATGGCTACACCTTC.

The chain recombines TRBV4-1 with TRBJ2-3; 7 bases line up with TRBD1. With V trimmed by 3 bases and J by 1 base, 1 base remained unmatched. CDR1 and CDR2 from the germline V gene are MGHRA and YSYEKL. This CDR3 is built from 14 residues. The CDR3 sequence: CASSQGQRTDTQYF. As DNA, the CDR3 is TGCGCCAGCAGCCAGGGACAGCGCACAGATACGCAGTATTTT.

V gene TRBV7-6 combines with J gene TRBJ2-1; 14 bases are shared with TRBD2. CDR3 length equals 17 residues. Germline V lookup: CDR1 SGHVS, CDR2 FNYEAQ. The J segment lost 7 bases and the V segment lost 5 bases, leaving 10 bases of the junction unmatched. Here the CDR3 DNA reads TGTGCCAGCAGCGCGGGACTAGCGGGGGCCGGGGGTAATGAGCAGTTCTTC. Protein sequence: CASSAGLAGAGGNEQFF.

The chain carries TRBV28 and TRBJ2-5; no clear D gene. The CDR3 consists of 13 residues. V was shortened by 7 bases and J by 4 bases, with 13 bases between the two germline ends. Germline CDR1 reads MDHEN; CDR2 reads SYDVKM. CDR3: CASNLQWAETQYF. For the CDR3, the DNA is TGTGCCAGCAACCTTCAGTGGGCAGAGACCCAGTACTTC.

The chain combines TRBV13 with TRBJ2-7; maybe TRBD1 (5 bases). Trimming took off 5 bases at V and 7 bases at J, with 18 bases between the two ends. This CDR3 region has 14 residues. Germline CDR1 PRHDT, CDR2 FYEKMQ (reference sequence). The CDR3 loop is CASSVDTVFGEQYF. The DNA for the CDR3 is TGTGCCAGCAGCGTGGACACCGTCTTCGGAGAGCAGTACTTC.

The count of this clone is one. At one boundary the junction diverges from the germline segment, which might be a read error. This sequence joins TRBV28 and TRBJ2-7; D remains ambiguous. Germline CDR1 and CDR2: MDHEN and SYDVKM. The CDR3 covers 12 residues. The DNA of the CDR3 is TGTGCCAGCAGTTCCCAGATTTACGAACAGTACTTC. It specifies CASSSQIYEQYF.

This clone was detected only a few times. The rearrangement joins TRBV4-1 to TRBJ1-6, with a weak D call TRBD1 (6 bases). The length of the CDR3 is 15 residues. The V gene lost 0 bases and the J gene lost 12 bases, with 15 bases spanning the gap. Germline V gene sequence: CDR1 MGHRA, CDR2 YSYEKL. CDR3 loop: CASSQEGTTGGPLHF. The CDR3 nucleotides read TGCGCCAGCAGCCAAGAAGGGACGACAGGAGGACCCCTCCACTTT.

J is TRBJ1-1 and V is TRBV25-1; D call uncertain. V was pared by 5 bases and J by 4 bases, with 11 bases between. The CDR3 runs to 13 residues. CDR1 and CDR2 (germline): MGHDK, SYGVNS. The CDR3: CASSSRGVTEAFF. DNA of the CDR3: TGTGCCAGCAGTAGCCGGGGAGTCACTGAAGCTTTCTTT.

This chain connects TRBV30 to TRBJ2-7; 7 nucleotides line up with TRBD1. CDR3 length: 14 amino acids. The ends lost 3 bases at V and 3 bases at J; junction bases unmatched: 8. Per the germline V gene, CDR1 is GTSNPN and CDR2 is SVGIG (reference sequence). The chain's CDR3 is CAWRRTGQVYEQYF. In DNA form, the CDR3 reads TGTGCCTGGAGACGGACAGGACAGGTCTACGAGCAGTACTTC.